This TCR beta chain was captured in a study of T cell responses to AZD1222 COVID-19 vaccine. V trimming: 6 bases; J trimming: 7 bases; junction bases outside the gene matches: 9. Germline V lookup: CDR1 MNHEY, CDR2 SVGAGI. There are 13 residues in the CDR3. Sequencing was performed with immunoSEQ multiplex PCR; in TCRdb, only in-frame clones are kept and a portion is missing. The sample lists under 200,000 clones; roughly 91% were seen once. The TCR was taken from an adult in good health. The sequences come from peripheral blood, collected on day 0 of AZD1222 vaccination. The chain couples TRBV6-5 to TRBJ2-7; 7 bases agree with TRBD2. The CDR3 DNA sequence: TGTGCCAGCAGGCCACCCCTGCGGGGGGAGCAGTACTTC. It translates to CASRPPLRGEQYF.